The rows below give T cell receptor beta chains drawn from one sample of a study of human T cells and chemical hapten exposure. TCRdb called the RACE reads again in MiXCR, with one record for every CDR3 protein. Here the sample spans a few hundred thousand distinct CDR3 sequences, more than 5% being singletons. The material was whole blood, obtained in connection with sensitization to the hapten diphenylcyclopropenone (DPC). The receptors stem from a woman aged 18-29 years with alopecia areata. Some clones in this sample may be carry-over from other donors' samples. Each CDR3 is given with its conserved first and last residue. A D gene is named only where the DNA matches it firmly. A row's size may be missing; if present it is once, few, many or a size class.

clone_size: few; d_call: .; v_call: TRBV4-1; j_call: TRBJ2-7; cdr3_aa: CASSLTPTYEQYF; cdr3_nt: TGCGCCAGCAGCCTGACCCCTACCTACGAGCAGTACTTC
clone_size: many; d_call: .; v_call: TRBV6-6; j_call: TRBJ1-6; cdr3_aa: CASSYSQGRDSPLHF; cdr3_nt: TGTGCCAGCAGTTACTCGCAGGGGCGGGATTCACCCCTCCACTTT
clone_size: few; d_call: .; v_call: TRBV12-3/TRBV12-4; j_call: TRBJ2-1; cdr3_aa: CASSSQGRGFIVSGREQFF; cdr3_nt: TGTGCCAGCAGTTCCCAGGGGCGGGGATTTATAGTCTCGGGAAGGGAGCAGTTCTTC
clone_size: many; d_call: .; v_call: TRBV11-2; j_call: TRBJ2-3; cdr3_aa: CASSGRDNPGADTQYF; cdr3_nt: TGTGCCAGCAGCGGTCGGGACAACCCAGGGGCAGATACGCAGTATTTT
clone_size: .; d_call: .; v_call: TRBV29-1; j_call: TRBJ2-5; cdr3_aa: CTTDRGSAQETQYF; cdr3_nt: TGCACCACGGACAGAGGGTCCGCCCAAGAGACCCAGTACTTC
clone_size: .; d_call: TRBD2; v_call: TRBV19; j_call: TRBJ2-3; cdr3_aa: CASRRGLAGGTDTQYF; cdr3_nt: TGTGCCAGTAGGAGAGGGCTAGCGGGGGGAACAGATACGCAGTATTTT
clone_size: many; d_call: .; v_call: TRBV10-3; j_call: TRBJ2-1; cdr3_aa: CAISGQGNEQFF; cdr3_nt: TGTGCCATCAGCGGGCAGGGGAATGAGCAGTTCTTC
clone_size: few; d_call: .; v_call: TRBV20-1; j_call: TRBJ1-2; cdr3_aa: CSAQDQGYGYTF; cdr3_nt: TGCAGTGCTCAAGATCAGGGCTATGGCTACACCTTC
clone_size: .; d_call: TRBD1; v_call: TRBV6-2/TRBV6-3; j_call: TRBJ1-1; cdr3_aa: CASSYLPGGDRNTEAFF; cdr3_nt: TGTGCCAGCAGTTACTTGCCAGGGGGCGATAGGAACACTGAAGCTTTCTTT
clone_size: .; d_call: .; v_call: TRBV4-1; j_call: TRBJ1-6; cdr3_aa: CASSPITGNLSPLHF; cdr3_nt: TGCGCCAGCAGCCCAATAACAGGAAACCTCTCACCCCTCCACTTT
clone_size: .; d_call: TRBD1; v_call: TRBV4-1; j_call: TRBJ1-1; cdr3_aa: CASSQEKRQGVYEAFF; cdr3_nt: TGCGCCAGCAGCCAAGAGAAACGACAGGGGGTCTATGAAGCTTTCTTT
clone_size: many; d_call: TRBD1; v_call: TRBV5-1; j_call: TRBJ2-5; cdr3_aa: CASSQGTGRETQYF; cdr3_nt: TGCGCCAGCAGCCAGGGGACAGGGCGAGAGACCCAGTACTTC
clone_size: few; d_call: TRBD2; v_call: TRBV9; j_call: TRBJ2-5; cdr3_aa: CASSVATTSGGEYQETQYF; cdr3_nt: TGTGCCAGCAGCGTAGCTACAACTAGCGGGGGGGAATACCAAGAGACCCAGTACTTC
clone_size: .; d_call: TRBD1; v_call: TRBV7-9; j_call: TRBJ2-5; cdr3_aa: CASSSRDREWETQYF; cdr3_nt: TGTGCCAGCAGCTCACGGGACAGGGAATGGGAGACCCAGTACTTC
clone_size: .; d_call: .; v_call: TRBV5-6; j_call: TRBJ1-2; cdr3_aa: CASSLAMEGRDYGYTF; cdr3_nt: TGTGCCAGCAGCTTGGCGATGGAGGGCAGGGACTATGGCTACACCTTC
clone_size: many; d_call: TRBD1; v_call: TRBV12-3/TRBV12-4; j_call: TRBJ1-5; cdr3_aa: CATTSGQGVVQPQHF; cdr3_nt: TGTGCCACGACCTCGGGACAGGGGGTAGTTCAGCCCCAGCATTTT
clone_size: .; d_call: .; v_call: TRBV20-1; j_call: TRBJ1-1; cdr3_aa: CSARFGGPNTEAFF; cdr3_nt: TGCAGTGCTAGATTCGGGGGCCCTAACACTGAAGCTTTCTTT
clone_size: few; d_call: TRBD2; v_call: TRBV14; j_call: TRBJ2-3; cdr3_aa: CASSQRTSGGTDTQYF; cdr3_nt: TGTGCCAGCAGCCAACGGACTAGCGGTGGCACAGATACGCAGTATTTT
clone_size: .; d_call: .; v_call: TRBV2; j_call: TRBJ2-7; cdr3_aa: CASRGDTSYEQYF; cdr3_nt: TGTGCCAGCAGAGGCGACACTTCCTACGAGCAGTACTTC
clone_size: .; d_call: .; v_call: TRBV7-8; j_call: TRBJ2-5; cdr3_aa: CASSSSFVRMEETQYF; cdr3_nt: TGTGCCAGCAGCTCTTCTTTTGTGAGGATGGAGGAGACCCAGTACTTC
clone_size: many; d_call: .; v_call: TRBV3-1; j_call: TRBJ1-4; cdr3_aa: CASSQSETNEKLFF; cdr3_nt: TGTGCCAGCAGCCAATCCGAAACTAATGAAAAACTGTTTTTT
clone_size: .; d_call: TRBD2; v_call: TRBV14; j_call: TRBJ2-1; cdr3_aa: CASSQETGTMDEQFF; cdr3_nt: TGTGCCAGCAGCCAAGAAACGGGGACTATGGATGAGCAGTTCTTC
clone_size: few; d_call: TRBD1; v_call: TRBV20-1; j_call: TRBJ1-5; cdr3_aa: CSAEDRGQPQHF; cdr3_nt: TGCAGTGCTGAAGACAGGGGACAGCCCCAGCATTTT
clone_size: .; d_call: .; v_call: TRBV7-8; j_call: TRBJ2-3; cdr3_aa: CASSFDGGIKDTQYF; cdr3_nt: TGTGCCAGCAGCTTCGACGGTGGGATAAAAGATACGCAGTATTTT
clone_size: many; d_call: TRBD1; v_call: TRBV7-9; j_call: TRBJ2-7; cdr3_aa: CASSFGTGSTYEQYF; cdr3_nt: TGTGCCAGCAGCTTTGGGACAGGCAGTACCTACGAGCAGTACTTC
clone_size: few; d_call: .; v_call: TRBV7-2; j_call: TRBJ2-2; cdr3_aa: CASSKTVNTGELFF; cdr3_nt: TGTGCCAGCAGCAAAACAGTGAACACCGGGGAGCTGTTTTTT
clone_size: many; d_call: .; v_call: TRBV9; j_call: TRBJ1-5; cdr3_aa: CASSVWANQPQHF; cdr3_nt: TGTGCCAGCAGCGTATGGGCCAATCAGCCCCAGCATTTT
clone_size: .; d_call: TRBD1; v_call: TRBV5-1; j_call: TRBJ1-6; cdr3_aa: CASSFMDRRSSPLHF; cdr3_nt: TGCGCCAGCAGCTTTATGGACAGGCGTAGTTCACCCCTCCACTTT
clone_size: .; d_call: .; v_call: TRBV6-2/TRBV6-3; j_call: TRBJ2-1; cdr3_aa: CASSYGLLNEQFF; cdr3_nt: TGTGCCAGCAGTTACGGGTTGCTCAATGAGCAGTTCTTC
clone_size: few; d_call: .; v_call: TRBV3-1; j_call: TRBJ2-7; cdr3_aa: CASSPRGAGKQYF; cdr3_nt: TGTGCCAGCAGCCCGCGGGGTGCCGGCAAGCAGTACTTC
clone_size: few; d_call: TRBD2; v_call: TRBV6-5; j_call: TRBJ2-7; cdr3_aa: CASSYSGLTDYEQYF; cdr3_nt: TGTGCCAGCAGTTACTCGGGACTAACAGACTACGAGCAGTACTTC
clone_size: few; d_call: .; v_call: TRBV28; j_call: TRBJ1-5; cdr3_aa: CASSPSVNQPQHF; cdr3_nt: TGTGCCAGCAGCCCCTCAGTAAATCAGCCCCAGCATTTT
clone_size: .; d_call: TRBD2; v_call: TRBV20-1; j_call: TRBJ2-7; cdr3_aa: CSVIAGGTYEQYF; cdr3_nt: TGCAGTGTTATAGCGGGGGGCACCTACGAGCAGTACTTC
clone_size: .; d_call: .; v_call: TRBV7-8; j_call: TRBJ1-5; cdr3_aa: CASSLARVSNQPQHF; cdr3_nt: TGTGCCAGCAGCTTAGCCAGGGTGAGCAATCAGCCCCAGCATTTT
clone_size: many; d_call: .; v_call: TRBV20-1; j_call: TRBJ1-1; cdr3_aa: CSARPSMNTEAFF; cdr3_nt: TGCAGTGCCAGGCCCTCTATGAACACTGAAGCTTTCTTT
clone_size: .; d_call: .; v_call: TRBV5-5; j_call: TRBJ1-1; cdr3_aa: CASTSIAGTNTEAFF; cdr3_nt: TGTGCCAGCACCTCAATCGCGGGGACGAACACTGAAGCTTTCTTT
clone_size: many; d_call: .; v_call: TRBV3-1; j_call: TRBJ2-7; cdr3_aa: CASSQDPESYEQYF; cdr3_nt: TGTGCCAGCAGCCAAGACCCAGAGTCCTACGAGCAGTACTTC
clone_size: few; d_call: TRBD2; v_call: TRBV3-1; j_call: TRBJ2-3; cdr3_aa: CASSQDWGGADTQYF; cdr3_nt: TGTGCCAGCAGCCAAGACTGGGGGGGTGCAGATACGCAGTATTTT
clone_size: .; d_call: TRBD1; v_call: TRBV29-1; j_call: TRBJ2-5; cdr3_aa: CSASTGKIETQYF; cdr3_nt: TGCAGCGCCTCGACAGGGAAAATTGAGACCCAGTACTTC
clone_size: few; d_call: .; v_call: TRBV27; j_call: TRBJ2-3; cdr3_aa: CASSLESWGGTDTQYF; cdr3_nt: TGTGCCAGCAGTTTAGAAAGTTGGGGGGGCACAGATACGCAGTATTTT
clone_size: few; d_call: .; v_call: TRBV18; j_call: TRBJ2-3; cdr3_aa: CASSPPGKPDTQYF; cdr3_nt: TGTGCCAGCTCACCACCGGGAAAGCCAGATACGCAGTATTTT
clone_size: few; d_call: .; v_call: TRBV4-1; j_call: TRBJ2-3; cdr3_aa: CASSHPKGRFSATDTQYF; cdr3_nt: TGCGCCAGCAGCCATCCCAAGGGGCGATTCTCGGCCACAGATACGCAGTATTTT
clone_size: few; d_call: TRBD1; v_call: TRBV5-6; j_call: TRBJ1-4; cdr3_aa: CASSPSGTAEKLFF; cdr3_nt: TGTGCCAGCAGCCCTTCCGGGACAGCAGAAAAACTGTTTTTT
clone_size: many; d_call: .; v_call: TRBV20-1; j_call: TRBJ1-3; cdr3_aa: CSARVTYRSGNTIYF; cdr3_nt: TGCAGTGCTAGAGTGACATATCGCTCTGGAAACACCATATATTTT
clone_size: few; d_call: .; v_call: TRBV3-1; j_call: TRBJ2-2; cdr3_aa: CASSRATTNTGELFF; cdr3_nt: TGTGCCAGCAGCCGGGCTACGACGAACACCGGGGAGCTGTTTTTT
clone_size: few; d_call: .; v_call: TRBV5-1; j_call: TRBJ1-1; cdr3_aa: CASSFPGQTNTEAFF; cdr3_nt: TGCGCCAGCAGCTTCCCGGGTCAGACGAACACTGAAGCTTTCTTT
clone_size: many; d_call: TRBD2; v_call: TRBV5-4; j_call: TRBJ2-1; cdr3_aa: CASSSGGLVNEQFF; cdr3_nt: TGTGCCAGCAGCTCCGGGGGGTTGGTGAATGAGCAGTTCTTC
clone_size: .; d_call: TRBD1; v_call: TRBV27; j_call: TRBJ2-7; cdr3_aa: CASSLSGTENYEQYF; cdr3_nt: TGTGCCAGCAGTTTGTCCGGGACAGAGAACTACGAGCAGTACTTC
clone_size: few; d_call: .; v_call: TRBV14; j_call: TRBJ2-7; cdr3_aa: CASSQDRGGAREQYF; cdr3_nt: TGTGCCAGCAGCCAAGATAGAGGGGGGGCGCGAGAGCAGTACTTC
clone_size: .; d_call: .; v_call: TRBV7-9; j_call: TRBJ2-7; cdr3_aa: CASSLSGGDEQYF; cdr3_nt: TGTGCCAGCAGCTTATCAGGGGGGGACGAGCAGTACTTC